This is a list of T cell receptor beta chains from one sample in a study of radiotherapy plus CTLA-4 blockade in lung cancer. Some clones are missing from TCRdb's copy, which holds only in-frame ones; the method was immunoSEQ multiplex PCR. The repertoire includes tens of thousands of clones, 78% of them detected once, and 7% to 8.5% sits in the top ten. Material: peripheral blood, obtained from a patient treated with radiotherapy plus ipilimumab. The source of these receptors is a human donor with non-small cell lung cancer who had a complete response to radiotherapy plus ipilimumab. The CDR3 runs from the conserved cysteine through the conserved F or W. A D gene is named only where the DNA matches it firmly. Rows give clone size only sometimes, using once, few, many, or a class for an expanded clone.

j_call v_call clone_size cdr3_length d_call cdr3_aa cdr3_nt
TRBJ1-2 TRBV7-8 - 16 - CASSLRSGWEIGGYTF TGTGCCAGCAGCTTAAGAAGCGGTTGGGAGATCGGCGGCTACACCTTC
TRBJ2-2 TRBV5-1 - 18 TRBD2 CASSLDAGTSGASGELFF TGCGCCAGCAGCTTGGACGCCGGGACTAGCGGGGCCAGCGGGGAGCTGTTTTTT
TRBJ1-1 TRBV2 - 16 TRBD1 CASSPTLGQVGTEAFF TGTGCCAGCAGTCCTACCTTAGGACAGGTGGGCACTGAAGCTTTCTTT
TRBJ2-5 TRBV7-2 few 13 TRBD1 CASSLGQGQTQYF TGTGCCAGCAGCCTCGGACAGGGACAGACCCAGTACTTC
TRBJ2-1 TRBV6-5 - 13 - CASTWGSYNEQFF TGTGCCAGCACCTGGGGGTCCTACAATGAGCAGTTCTTC
TRBJ2-1 TRBV14 - 18 - CASSQLVRAGFSYNEQFF TGTGCCAGCAGCCAACTTGTTCGCGCGGGATTCTCCTACAATGAGCAGTTCTTC
TRBJ1-1 TRBV27 - 11 - CASAQGNEAFF TGTGCCAGCGCACAGGGTAATGAAGCTTTCTTT
TRBJ1-3 TRBV15 once 15 - CATSRDGASRNTIYF TGTGCCACCAGCAGAGATGGGGCGTCGAGAAACACCATATATTTT
TRBJ1-4 TRBV5-6 - 14 - CASSLGLTHEKLFF TGTGCCAGCAGCTTGGGTCTCACGCACGAAAAACTGTTTTTT
TRBJ1-2 TRBV6-1 - 15 - CASRILQEGNYGYTF TGTGCCAGCAGAATATTACAGGAGGGTAACTATGGCTACACCTTC
TRBJ2-2 TRBV6-6 - 12 - CASSPFGRELFF TGTGCCAGCAGCCCTTTTGGTCGGGAGCTGTTTTTT
TRBJ2-6 TRBV30 - 18 TRBD2 CAWSRGRGVFSGANVLTF TGTGCCTGGAGTCGCGGGCGGGGGGTTTTCTCTGGGGCCAACGTCCTGACTTTC
TRBJ1-5 TRBV9 - 13 - CASSFGDNQPQHF TGTGCCAGCAGCTTCGGGGACAATCAGCCCCAGCATTTT
TRBJ2-4 TRBV5-1 - 13 - CASSLEGGNIQYF TGCGCCAGCAGCTTGGAAGGGGGAAACATTCAGTACTTC
TRBJ2-4 TRBV27 - 8 - CASGGPFF TGTGCCAGCGGGGGACCCTTCTTC
TRBJ1-5 TRBV29-1 - 13 - CSAGGAGAQPQHF TGCAGCGCCGGCGGGGCAGGGGCTCAGCCCCAGCATTTT
TRBJ2-1 TRBV7-6 - 12 - CASSGQSREQFF TGTGCCAGCAGCGGACAGTCCCGTGAGCAGTTCTTC
TRBJ2-2 TRBV28 - 15 TRBD1 CASVRQGAYTGELFF TGTGCCAGCGTGCGACAGGGGGCTTACACCGGGGAGCTGTTTTTT
TRBJ2-5 TRBV5-5 - 14 - CASSPGINQETQYF TGTGCCAGCAGCCCCGGGATAAACCAAGAGACCCAGTACTTC
TRBJ1-1 TRBV18 - 12 - CASSPDQTEAFF TGTGCCAGCTCACCAGACCAAACTGAAGCTTTCTTT
TRBJ2-2 TRBV5-5 - 16 TRBD1 CASSSGQGWGTGELFF TGTGCCAGCAGCTCGGGACAGGGTTGGGGTACCGGGGAGCTGTTTTTT
TRBJ2-3 TRBV6-5 - 15 TRBD2 CASSYGGTREDTQYF TGTGCCAGCAGTTACGGTGGGACTAGAGAAGATACGCAGTATTTT
TRBJ2-1 TRBV2 - 14 - CASSLRQTHNEQFF TGTGCCAGCTCACTGCGGCAGACCCACAATGAGCAGTTCTTC
TRBJ2-7 TRBV11-2 - 15 TRBD1 CASSGQGTLSYEQYF TGTGCCAGCAGCGGACAGGGGACCCTCTCCTACGAGCAGTACTTC
TRBJ1-2 TRBV6-5 - 16 - CASSYAIMGPAYGYTF TGTGCCAGCAGTTATGCGATCATGGGACCGGCGTATGGCTACACCTTC
TRBJ2-1 TRBV27 - 13 - CASSFRHTNEQFF TGTGCCAGCAGTTTTCGGCACACCAATGAGCAGTTCTTC
TRBJ1-2 TRBV7-2 few 12 TRBD1 CATNRGQDGYTF TGTGCGACCAACAGGGGGCAGGATGGCTACACCTTC
TRBJ2-5 TRBV18 - 13 - CASSLGLQETQYF TGTGCCAGCTCGCTGGGCCTACAAGAGACCCAGTACTTC
TRBJ1-4 TRBV7-2 - 16 TRBD1 CASSNAVGQANEKLFF TGTGCCAGCAGCAACGCCGTGGGACAGGCTAATGAAAAACTGTTTTTT
TRBJ2-7 TRBV30 - 15 TRBD2 CAWSKLAGGTYEQYF TGTGCCTGGAGTAAACTAGCGGGGGGCACCTACGAGCAGTACTTC
TRBJ1-5 TRBV19 - 14 - CATGTRGRNQPQHF TGTGCCACCGGAACCAGGGGCAGGAATCAGCCCCAGCATTTT
TRBJ2-7 TRBV28 - 15 - CASRDGPPSSYEQYF TGTGCCAGCAGGGATGGGCCGCCGAGCTCCTACGAGCAGTACTTC
TRBJ2-7 TRBV7-9 - 14 TRBD1 CASSRGQGTYEQYF TGTGCCAGCAGTCGCGGACAGGGGACCTACGAGCAGTACTTC
TRBJ2-1 TRBV9 - 12 - CASSVDKSEQFF TGTGCCAGCAGCGTAGATAAATCTGAGCAGTTCTTC
TRBJ2-3 TRBV18 - 15 TRBD1 CASSPRQGSTDTQYF TGCGCCAGCTCCCCTAGACAGGGTAGCACAGATACGCAGTATTTT
TRBJ2-2 TRBV6-6 medium-sized 14 - CASSWAGEAGELFF TGTGCCAGCAGTTGGGCAGGGGAGGCCGGGGAGCTGTTTTTT
TRBJ2-1 TRBV6-5 - 15 TRBD2 CASSSLAVGSDEQFF TGTGCCAGCAGTTCACTAGCGGTCGGTAGCGATGAGCAGTTCTTC
TRBJ1-6 TRBV7-2 - 16 TRBD1 CASSSLGQWYNSPLHF TGTGCCAGCAGCTCTCTGGGACAGTGGTATAATTCACCCCTCCACTTT
TRBJ1-4 TRBV4-3 - 12 - CASSQGGPELFF TGCGCCAGCAGCCAAGGGGGGCCCGAACTGTTTTTT
TRBJ2-5 TRBV27 few 16 - CASSRLYPQGRETQYF TGTGCCAGCAGTAGATTATACCCACAGGGTCGGGAGACCCAGTACTTC
TRBJ2-1 TRBV5-1 few 14 TRBD2 CASRGLAGENEQFF TGCGCCAGCAGGGGACTAGCGGGGGAAAATGAGCAGTTCTTC
TRBJ2-3 TRBV2 - 12 TRBD1 CASRQGADTQYF TGTGCCAGCAGACAGGGGGCGGATACGCAGTATTTT
TRBJ1-2 TRBV5-1 - 14 - CASRSGLGASGYTF TGCGCCAGCAGAAGCGGTCTTGGGGCATCGGGCTACACCTTC
TRBJ1-4 TRBV27 - 15 - CASRTRRATNEKLFF TGTGCCAGCAGGACCAGAAGAGCAACTAATGAAAAACTGTTTTTT
TRBJ1-2 TRBV28 - 17 TRBD1 CASSSGTVLNRGYGYTF TGTGCCAGCAGTTCCGGGACAGTCTTAAACAGGGGCTATGGCTACACCTTC
TRBJ2-2 TRBV27 once 14 - CASSNLMNTGELFF TGTGCCAGCAGTAATCTGATGAACACCGGGGAGCTGTTTTTT
TRBJ2-1 TRBV11-3 - 13 - CASSLAGYNEQFF TGTGCCAGCAGCTTAGCAGGGTACAATGAGCAGTTCTTC
TRBJ1-1 TRBV7-2 few 14 - CASSLDPARTEAFF TGTGCCAGCAGCTTAGATCCCGCCCGGACTGAAGCTTTCTTT
TRBJ1-3 TRBV28 - 15 - CASSPGDHSGNTIYF TGTGCCAGCAGTCCTGGGGACCACTCTGGAAACACCATATATTTT